One and the same sample provided the 24 T cell receptor beta chains below, sequenced in a study of cytomegalovirus exposure and HLA in healthy donors. TCRdb's table, derived via immunoSEQ multiplex PCR, lists solely in-frame clones and lacks some. Here the sample spans about 160,000 clones, roughly 95% being singletons. Sequencing was carried out using PBMCs. The receptors were gathered from a woman aged 18-30 years in good health and CMV-seronegative.

The chain employs TRBV27 and TRBJ2-3; TRBD2 aligns across 9 bases. Trimming cost V 3 bases and J 2 bases; bases outside gene matches: 6. The CDR3 runs to 16 residues. Germline-derived CDR1 and CDR2 are MNHEY and SMNVEV (reference sequence). CDR3 region: CASSFETSGFTDTQYF. CDR3 nucleotide sequence: TGTGCCAGCAGTTTTGAAACTAGCGGGTTCACAGATACGCAGTATTTT.

The chain uses TRBV2 and TRBJ1-1; 8 bases align to TRBD1. Trimming at V came to 3 bases and at J to 4 bases, leaving 16 bases not matched to a gene. The CDR3 is 18 residues long. Germline V lookup: CDR1 SNHLY, CDR2 FYNNEI. The CDR3 here is CASSDQGAKSRSVTEAFF. CDR3 in DNA: TGTGCCAGCAGTGATCAGGGGGCGAAATCCCGGTCGGTCACTGAAGCTTTCTTT.

The genes are TRBV4-2 and TRBJ2-1, with D perhaps matching TRBD1 (5 bases). The V and J ends lost 0 bases and 0 bases respectively, with 12 bases between them. There are 17 residues in the CDR3. The V gene's germline CDR1 is LGHNA and CDR2 YNFKEQ. The CDR3 here is CASSQDRASSSYNEQFF. DNA for the CDR3: TGTGCCAGCAGCCAAGACAGGGCTTCAAGCTCCTACAATGAGCAGTTCTTC.

The rearrangement joins TRBV6-5 to TRBJ2-3, with D perhaps matching TRBD2 (6 bases). CDR3 size: 13 residues. Trimming shortened V by 7 bases and J by 7 bases, and 15 bases separated the two germline ends. Germline loops: CDR1 MNHEY, CDR2 SVGAGI. For the CDR3, the DNA is TGTGCCAGCACCGAGACTAGGCACAATACGCAGTATTTT. Translation gives CASTETRHNTQYF.

The chain couples TRBV9 to TRBJ2-5, with D possibly being TRBD1 (5 bases). This CDR3 has 13 residues. V gave up 4 bases and J gave up 3 bases, with 10 bases separating them. CDR1 SGDLS and CDR2 YYNGEE come from the germline V gene. CDR3 in DNA: TGTGCCAGCAGCCCCAGACAGAAAGAGACCCAGTACTTC. Translating it yields CASSPRQKETQYF.

V usage is TRBV7-3 and J usage is TRBJ2-2, with no clear D. The CDR3 runs to 12 residues. V was cut by 5 bases and J by 4 bases, with 5 bases left in between. Per the germline V gene, CDR1 is SGHTA and CDR2 is FQGTGA. The CDR3 nucleotides read TGTGCCAGCAGCCCCTTCACCGGGGAGCTGTTTTTT. As protein: CASSPFTGELFF. The variable domain in full, completed from reference TRBV7-3 and TRBJ2-2, reads GAGVSQTPSNKVTEKGKYVELRCDPISGHTALYWYRQSLGQGPEFLIYFQGTGAADDSGLPNDRFFAVRPEGSVSTLKIQRTERGDSAVYLCASSPFTGELFFGEGSRLTVL.

This chain joins TRBV19 and TRBJ1-4; 10 bases match TRBD1. Unmatched junction bases numbered 4, after V lost 9 bases and J lost 3 bases. This CDR3 contains 14 residues. Germline-derived CDR1 and CDR2 are LNHDA and SQIVND (reference sequence). The CDR3 region has the DNA TGTGCCAGCGGACAGGGGGGAGCTAATGAAAAACTGTTTTTT. Translated: CASGQGGANEKLFF.

The rearrangement joins TRBV5-1 to TRBJ1-1, with 7 bases identical to TRBD1. This CDR3 spans 16 amino acids. Per the germline V gene, CDR1 is SGHRS and CDR2 is YFSETQ. J gave up 1 base and V 1 base, and 7 bases lay outside the gene matches. CDR3 loop: CASSLTAGGRNTEAFF. The CDR3 nucleotides are TGCGCCAGCAGCTTGACGGCAGGGGGAAGGAACACTGAAGCTTTCTTT. The full variable domain, rest sourced from reference TRBV5-1 and TRBJ1-1, is KAGVTQTPRYLIKTRGQQVTLSCSPISGHRSVSWYQQTPGQGLQFLFEYFSETQRNKGNFPGRFSGRQFSNSRSEMNVSTLELGDSALYLCASSLTAGGRNTEAFFGQGTRLTVV.

CDR3 nucleotides: TGTGCCAGCAGCCGACAGGGGGCTGGCGGGGAGCTGTTTTTT. Translating it yields CASSRQGAGGELFF. The chain combines TRBV5-4 with TRBJ2-2, with 10 bases identical to TRBD1. The CDR3 contains 14 residues. Germline V lookup: CDR1 SGHNT, CDR2 YYREEE (reference sequence). V gave up 4 bases and J gave up 7 bases; unmatched junction bases: 4.

This clone was counted a single time. CDR3 protein: CASSETWRRTGGGPETQYF. The CDR3 nucleotides are TGTGCCAGCAGTGAGACTTGGCGGAGGACAGGGGGGGGCCCAGAGACCCAGTACTTC. The J gene is TRBJ2-5, the V gene TRBV2; 10 nucleotides agree with TRBD1. V shed 3 bases and J 4 bases; nucleotides not matched to a gene: 17. This CDR3 is built from 19 residues. Germline CDR1 SNHLY, CDR2 FYNNEI.

The rearrangement uses TRBV29-1 and TRBJ2-3; D might be TRBD1 (6 bases). The V end lost 5 bases, the J end lost 2 bases, and 11 bases lay between the germline ends. The germline CDR1 and CDR2 sequences are SQVTM and ANQGSEA. This CDR3 comprises 13 residues. The CDR3 here is CSVRGQLTDTQYF. Written as DNA, the CDR3 is TGCAGCGTTCGGGGACAACTCACAGATACGCAGTATTTT.

The chain combines TRBV7-2 with TRBJ1-2; a weak D match, TRBD1 (5 bases). Germline CDR1 reads SGHTA; CDR2 reads FQGNSA. V was trimmed by 1 base and J by 4 bases, leaving 19 bases between them. There are 17 residues in the CDR3. CDR3 bases: TGTGCCAGCAGCTTAGACGGCCCGCGGGGGGAAGCCTATGGCTACACCTTC. As protein: CASSLDGPRGEAYGYTF.

The rearrangement joins TRBV6-5 to TRBJ2-5, with D unresolved. Germline-derived CDR1 and CDR2 are MNHEY and SVGAGI. CDR3 size: 13 residues. The germline V and J ends were trimmed by 6 bases and 0 bases, with 8 bases remaining between them. CDR3 in amino acids: CASSRRYQETQYF. CDR3 coding DNA: TGTGCCAGCAGCCGCCGGTACCAAGAGACCCAGTACTTC.

The V gene is TRBV15, the J gene TRBJ2-1; a weak D match, TRBD2 (5 bases). The CDR3 is 14 amino acids. Germline V CDR1 and CDR2: LNHNV, YYDKDF (reference sequence). The germline V and J ends were trimmed by 1 base and 5 bases, with 9 bases remaining between them. The CDR3 sequence: CATSRGGRNNEQFF. CDR3 in DNA: TGTGCCACCAGCAGAGGCGGGCGGAACAATGAGCAGTTCTTC.

CDR3 in DNA: TGCGCCAGCAGCTTGTTGGTAGCGGGGGGTCAAGATACGCAGTATTTT. This gives the protein CASSLLVAGGQDTQYF. This sequence joins TRBV5-1 and TRBJ2-3; 10 nucleotides match TRBD2. Germline CDR1 reads SGHRS; CDR2 reads YFSETQ. The CDR3 covers 16 residues. The V gene end was trimmed by 1 base and the J gene end by 5 bases; junction bases not matched to a gene: 7.

The V gene is TRBV27, the J gene TRBJ2-1, with TRBD1 as a possible D gene (5 bases). V was pared by 4 bases and J by 2 bases, with 12 bases between. The germline V gene encodes CDR1 MNHEY and CDR2 SMNVEV (reference sequence). The CDR3 has 15 residues. The CDR3 loop reads CASSWGGVTYNEQFF. The CDR3 DNA is TGTGCCAGCAGTTGGGGCGGCGTCACCTACAATGAGCAGTTCTTC.

This clone was found once. The rearrangement joins TRBV4-2 to TRBJ2-1; D is unclear. Trimming left V 2 bases short and J 0 bases short, with 5 bases between. From germline, CDR1 is LGHNA and CDR2 YNFKEQ. The CDR3 is made up of 14 amino acids. DNA of the CDR3: TGTGCCAGCAGCCAAATCTCCTCCTACAATGAGCAGTTCTTC. Protein product: CASSQISSYNEQFF.

This clone has a handful of counts. V and J are TRBV25-1 and TRBJ1-6; 9 nucleotides align to TRBD1. The trim removed 3 bases at V and 12 bases at J, leaving 9 bases unmatched. CDR3 length: 15 residues. Germline CDR1 and CDR2: MGHDK and SYGVNS. The CDR3 sequence is CASSEAGTGLVPLHF. CDR3 sequence (DNA): TGTGCCAGCAGTGAGGCCGGGACAGGGTTAGTACCCCTCCACTTT.

The rearrangement uses TRBV27 and TRBJ1-2, with D perhaps TRBD1 (6 bases). Germline V gene data show CDR1 as MNHEY and CDR2 as SMNVEV (reference sequence). The V and J ends lost 3 bases and 7 bases respectively, with 18 bases between them. The CDR3 has 15 amino acids. The CDR3 DNA sequence: TGTGCCAGCAGTTTTACCGTTACAGGGAAAGGTGGCTACACCTTC. Translated, it gives CASSFTVTGKGGYTF.

CDR3 residues: CASSQPGQGLYGYTF. The CDR3 nucleotides are TGCGCCAGCAGTCAACCGGGACAGGGGCTCTATGGCTACACCTTC. The chain couples TRBV23-1 to TRBJ1-2; 10 nucleotides line up with TRBD1. TRBV23-1 is an open reading frame whose function is uncertain. The CDR3 has 15 amino acids. Trimming removed 2 bases from V and 4 bases from J; junction bases left unmatched: 4.

The chain is built from TRBV19 and TRBJ1-1; the D is unclear. Trimming left V 7 bases short and J 0 bases short, with 9 bases between. Germline assignment: CDR1 LNHDA and CDR2 SQIVND (reference sequence). This CDR3 comprises 13 residues. CDR3 in DNA: TGTGCCAGTAAGACAACCTTGAACACTGAAGCTTTCTTT. Amino acids: CASKTTLNTEAFF.

The chain links TRBV6-5 to TRBJ1-1; 7 nucleotides agree with TRBD1. CDR1 MNHEY and CDR2 SVGAGI come from the germline V gene. V shed 5 bases and J 2 bases; nucleotides not matched to a gene: 8. This CDR3 has 15 amino acids. For the CDR3, the DNA is TGTGCCAGCAGTGACTTCAGACAGGGTAACACTGAAGCTTTCTTT. It translates to CASSDFRQGNTEAFF.

The CDR3 sequence is CASSVDEGRVGYTF. The CDR3, as DNA: TGTGCCAGCAGCGTAGATGAGGGTAGGGTTGGCTACACCTTC. The chain recombines TRBV9 with TRBJ1-2; the D is unclear. V lost 0 bases, J lost 7 bases, and 13 bases lay in between. Germline values: CDR1 SGDLS, CDR2 YYNGEE. The CDR3 sequence is 14 residues long.

The chain couples TRBV5-6 to TRBJ2-7; 7 bases agree with TRBD1. Germline V gene sequence: CDR1 SGHDT, CDR2 YYEEEE. This CDR3 has 14 residues. V gave up 4 bases and J gave up 3 bases; unmatched junction bases: 7. The chain's CDR3 is CASSPTGTVYEQYF. The CDR3 DNA follows: TGTGCCAGCAGCCCGACTGGGACAGTCTACGAGCAGTACTTC.